Shown below are 10 T cell receptor beta chains from a single sample sequenced in a study of T cell repertoires in aging, cancer and after chemotherapy. TRB rearrangements spanning V, D and J were amplified using mixed TRB-A/B primers. TCRdb re-called the multiplex PCR reads through MiXCR, storing one row per CDR3 protein. The data show thousands of distinct CDR3 sequences, around 50% seen once. TCR beta rearrangements were amplified from peripheral blood genomic DNA. The source material was blood. Source of these receptors: a human donor in good health.

This chain uses TRBV10-3 with TRBJ2-7; TRBD2 aligns across 9 bases. Germline CDR1 and CDR2: ENHRY and SYGVKD. The CDR3 extends over 15 amino acids. After removal of 5 bases from V and 1 base from J, the junction contained 6 bases not matched to a gene. Here the CDR3 reads CAISKLAGPSYEQYF. CDR3 DNA sequence: TGTGCCATCAGTAAACTAGCGGGCCCGTCCTACGAGCAGTACTTC.

The chain is built from TRBV19 and TRBJ1-6, with D perhaps TRBD1 (5 bases). Looked up from germline, CDR1 is LNHDA and CDR2 is SQIVND (reference sequence). CDR3 size: 15 residues. Trimming stripped 1 base from V and 7 bases from J, with 11 bases between. CDR3 bases: TGTGCCAGTAGTATAGGGGGGACGGTAAATTCACCCCTCCACTTT. As protein: CASSIGGTVNSPLHF.

The V gene is TRBV19, the J gene TRBJ2-1; the match to TRBD1 covers 8 bases. CDR1 LNHDA and CDR2 SQIVND come from the germline V gene (reference sequence). V dropped 9 bases and J dropped 9; count of bases not matched to a gene: 10. CDR3 length: 13 amino acids. The CDR3 DNA sequence: TGTGCCAGCAGCTGGACAGGGTTGAGTGAGCAGTTCTTC. As protein: CASSWTGLSEQFF.

This chain uses TRBV12-3 or TRBV12-4 with TRBJ1-3; D uncertain. Trimming took 3 bases from V and 4 from J, leaving 10 bases between them. The CDR3 is made up of 14 amino acids. CDR3 DNA sequence: TGTGCCAGCAGTTTTCGTGGGTTAGGAAACACCATATATTTT. Translation gives CASSFRGLGNTIYF.

This clonotype was counted a few times. The rearrangement uses TRBV6-5 and TRBJ2-3, with D possibly being TRBD1 or TRBD2 (5 bases each). CDR3 length: 14 residues. Germline CDR1 MNHEY, CDR2 SVGAGI. V lost 7 bases to trimming and J lost 1 base, with 12 bases between them. CDR3 in DNA: TGTGCCAGCACCCGGGGCTTGGGCACAGATACGCAGTATTTT. It yields the protein CASTRGLGTDTQYF.

This clonotype was detected a few times. The J gene is TRBJ2-1, the V gene TRBV6-6; possibly TRBD1 for D (7 bases). Germline CDR1 is MNHNY and CDR2 is SVGAGI (reference sequence). There are 13 residues in the CDR3. V was cut by 6 bases and J by 9 bases, with 15 bases left in between. CDR3 region: CASRRDSTAEQFF. Written as DNA, the CDR3 is TGTGCCAGCAGGCGGGACAGTACGGCTGAGCAGTTCTTC.

The rearrangement uses TRBV6-1 and TRBJ2-7; D is ambiguous. Germline loops: CDR1 MNHNS, CDR2 SASEGT. Trimming left V 5 bases short and J 3 bases short, with 20 bases between. This CDR3 is built from 16 residues. In DNA form, the CDR3 reads TGTGCCAGCAGTTACCCCCAGCCCCGAGGTCGCTACGAGCAGTACTTC. Translating gives CASSYPQPRGRYEQYF.

By its share, this clonotype is medium-sized. The chain recombines TRBV29-1 with TRBJ2-7; 8 bases match TRBD1. The CDR3 spans 13 residues. V dropped 7 bases and J dropped 1; count of bases not matched to a gene: 6. Germline V gene lookup returns CDR1 SQVTM and CDR2 ANQGSEA. The CDR3 DNA follows: TGCAGCGCCCGGACAGGGAGATCCTACGAGCAGTACTTC. Amino acid sequence: CSARTGRSYEQYF.

The V and J genes are TRBV7-6 and TRBJ1-6; D is uncertain. V dropped 0 bases and J dropped 8 bases, with 11 bases sitting between them. The CDR3 totals 15 residues. The germline V gene encodes CDR1 SGHVS and CDR2 FNYEAQ. In DNA form, the CDR3 reads TGTGCCAGCAGCTTAGCGCAGACCATAGATTCACCCCTCCACTTT. The encoded protein is CASSLAQTIDSPLHF.

This clonotype was found a few times. This chain links TRBV19 with TRBJ1-2; maybe TRBD1 (6 bases). The V end was cut by 7 bases, the J end by 0 bases, with 15 bases between. The germline gives CDR1 LNHDA, CDR2 SQIVND (reference sequence). The CDR3 is made up of 15 amino acids. CDR3 sequence reads: CASIGGDTTNYGYTF. DNA for the CDR3: TGTGCCAGTATCGGTGGGGACACCACTAACTATGGCTACACCTTC.